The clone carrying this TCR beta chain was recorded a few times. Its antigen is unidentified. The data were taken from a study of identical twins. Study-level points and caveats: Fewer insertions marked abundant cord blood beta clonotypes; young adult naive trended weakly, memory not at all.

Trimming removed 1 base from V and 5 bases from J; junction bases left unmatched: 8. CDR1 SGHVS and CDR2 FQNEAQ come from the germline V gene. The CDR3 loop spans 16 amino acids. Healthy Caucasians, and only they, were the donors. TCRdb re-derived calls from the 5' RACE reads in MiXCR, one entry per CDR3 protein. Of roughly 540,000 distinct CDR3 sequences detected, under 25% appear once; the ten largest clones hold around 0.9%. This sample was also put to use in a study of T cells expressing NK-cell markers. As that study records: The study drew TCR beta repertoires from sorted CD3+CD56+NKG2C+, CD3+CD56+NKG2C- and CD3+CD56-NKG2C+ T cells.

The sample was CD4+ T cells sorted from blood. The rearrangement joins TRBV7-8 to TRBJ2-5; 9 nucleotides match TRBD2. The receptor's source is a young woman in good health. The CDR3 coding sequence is TGTGCCAGCAGCTTAGGGTCTAGCGGGAAATGGGAGACCCAGTACTTC. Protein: CASSLGSSGKWETQYF.